Below, 9 T cell receptor beta chains from the same sample are listed, as sequenced in a study of cytomegalovirus exposure and HLA in healthy donors. Primers included in the PCR were 60 Vbeta and 13 Jbeta primers. Data came from immunoSEQ multiplex PCR; TCRdb stores just in-frame clones and leaves some out. The sample holds around 92,000 clones, 65% to 85% seen once. The material sequenced was PBMCs. These receptors originate from a woman in her 70s in good health and CMV-seropositive.

The V call is TRBV4-2, the J call TRBJ2-2; TRBD2 agrees at 9 bases. Germline V gene sequence: CDR1 LGHNA, CDR2 YNFKEQ. With 4 bases clipped from V and 0 bases from J, the junction kept 15 bases outside the gene matches. This CDR3 is 20 amino acids long. This chain's CDR3 is CASSRQGGLAGFSNTGELFF. The CDR3, as DNA: TGTGCCAGCAGCCGCCAAGGGGGGCTAGCGGGGTTTTCGAACACCGGGGAGCTGTTTTTT.

V gene TRBV2 combines with J gene TRBJ2-2; the match to TRBD1 covers 8 bases. Germline CDR1 is SNHLY and CDR2 is FYNNEI. Trimming cost V 6 bases and J 3 bases; bases outside gene matches: 9. The CDR3 runs to 16 residues. CDR3 nucleotides: TGTGCCAGCAGCGCACGGACAGGGCGGGACACCGGGGAGCTGTTTTTT. It is translated as CASSARTGRDTGELFF.

This clone has more than one count but fewer than ten. The chain has TRBV18 and TRBJ2-1; the match to TRBD2 covers 9 bases. V trimming: 2 bases; J trimming: 5 bases; junction bases outside the gene matches: 1. The CDR3 has 14 amino acids. The V gene's germline CDR1 is KGHSH and CDR2 LQKENI. The CDR3 here is CASSPGLANNEQFF. In nucleotides, the CDR3 is TGTGCCAGCTCACCAGGACTAGCGAACAATGAGCAGTTCTTC.

V is TRBV27 and J is TRBJ1-5; tentative D call: TRBD1 (5 bases). From germline, CDR1 is MNHEY and CDR2 SMNVEV (reference sequence). V dropped 6 bases and J dropped 7 bases, with 22 bases sitting between them. The CDR3 loop spans 16 amino acids. The CDR3 DNA reads as TGTGCCAGCAGCCACCAGGCGGGGGGGGTAGGACAGCCCCAGCATTTT. Protein sequence: CASSHQAGGVGQPQHF.

In this sample, this clone turned up once. The chain carries TRBV4-1 and TRBJ1-4, with 10 bases identical to TRBD1. V gave up 5 bases and J gave up 11 bases; unmatched junction bases: 5. The CDR3 runs 13 residues. Germline V gives CDR1 MGHRA, CDR2 YSYEKL. CDR3 nucleotides: TGCGCCAGCAGCACCGGGACAGGGGTGAAACTGTTTTTT. This translates into CASSTGTGVKLFF.

The genes are TRBV5-8 and TRBJ2-3; 11 bases match TRBD2. The CDR3 consists of 16 residues. The germline V gene has CDR1 SGHTS and CDR2 YDEGEE. V shed 3 bases and J 2 bases; nucleotides not matched to a gene: 5. The CDR3 sequence is CASSSGTSGTTDTQYF. The CDR3, as DNA: TGTGCCAGCAGCTCGGGGACTAGCGGAACCACAGATACGCAGTATTTT.

V is TRBV6-5 and J is TRBJ2-3; 13 bases line up with TRBD2. The germline gives CDR1 MNHEY, CDR2 SVGAGI. The V gene end was trimmed by 6 bases and the J gene end by 3 bases; junction bases not matched to a gene: 0. The CDR3 has 14 amino acids. The CDR3 region is CASRTSGGTDTQYF. CDR3 DNA sequence: TGTGCCAGCAGGACTAGCGGGGGGACAGATACGCAGTATTTT.

This clone is a singleton in its sample. The sample carries other DNA sequences with the same CDR3. The rearrangement joins TRBV5-1 to TRBJ1-2; D might be TRBD1 (5 bases). This CDR3 is built from 13 residues. Germline V lookup: CDR1 SGHRS, CDR2 YFSETQ. The V and J ends lost 0 bases and 2 bases respectively, with 5 bases between them. The CDR3 spells CASSLAGNYGYTF. CDR3 nucleotide sequence: TGCGCCAGCAGCTTGGCAGGGAACTATGGCTACACCTTC.

The rearrangement uses TRBV7-2 and TRBJ2-2; 11 nucleotides line up with TRBD2. The CDR3 covers 19 residues. Unmatched junction bases numbered 10, after V lost 0 bases and J lost 4 bases. Germline V CDR1 and CDR2: SGHTA, FQGNSA. This CDR3 reads CASSLAVGLAGGGTGELFF. CDR3 bases: TGTGCCAGCAGCTTAGCGGTCGGTCTAGCGGGGGGCGGCACCGGGGAGCTGTTTTTT.